The 8 T cell receptor beta chains in this list originate from one sample, sequenced in a study of blood T cells in healthy people across ages. Using a J-beta primer mix together with a sample-barcoded 5' primer, a second PCR was run for roughly 7 to 11 cycles. TCRdb called the 5' RACE reads again in MiXCR, with one record for every CDR3 protein. The sample carries about 1 million distinct CDR3 sequences, 40% to 45% recorded once. Sequencing used blood. Receptors were obtained from a woman aged 55-70 years in good health.

This clonotype showed up many times. The rearrangement links TRBV6-1 to TRBJ1-2; 9 nucleotides agree with TRBD1. The CDR3 spans 12 residues. V was pared by 6 bases and J by 6 bases, with 2 bases of the junction left unmatched. Germline-derived CDR1 and CDR2 are MNHNS and SASEGT. The CDR3 reads CASSRTGDGYTF. For the CDR3, the DNA is TGTGCCAGCAGCCGGACAGGGGATGGCTACACCTTC.

V and J are TRBV29-1 and TRBJ2-2; the D is unclear. From germline, CDR1 is SQVTM and CDR2 ANQGSEA. The CDR3 is made up of 12 amino acids. V lost 7 bases and J 5 bases, leaving 11 bases between the germline ends. The DNA for the CDR3 is TGCAGCGCTGCGCGGCATACCGGGGAGCTGTTTTTT. It is translated as CSAARHTGELFF.

V gene TRBV20-1 combines with J gene TRBJ2-1; D is undetermined. The CDR3 runs 16 residues. Trimming stripped 6 bases from V and 1 base from J, with 19 bases between. The germline V gene has CDR1 DFQATT and CDR2 SNEGSKA (reference sequence). The CDR3 nucleotides read TGCAGTGCCTCCAGTCTAGGTCCCGGATCCTACAATGAGCAGTTCTTC. This encodes CSASSLGPGSYNEQFF.

The chain employs TRBV3-1 and TRBJ2-5; D is tentatively TRBD1 or TRBD2 (5 bases each). Trimming shortened V by 1 base and J by 4 bases, and 10 bases separated the two germline ends. The CDR3 is 14 residues long. Germline V gene sequence: CDR1 LGHDT, CDR2 YNNKEL (reference sequence). The CDR3 sequence is CASSQGRGSETQYF. The CDR3 nucleotides read TGTGCCAGCAGCCAAGGTCGGGGCTCAGAGACCCAGTACTTC.

This clonotype was detected a few times. This sequence joins TRBV20-1 and TRBJ2-7; D is unresolved. Germline-derived CDR1 and CDR2 are DFQATT and SNEGSKA (reference sequence). V was shortened by 5 bases and J by 6 bases, with 23 bases between the two germline ends. The length of the CDR3 is 15 residues. The CDR3 DNA reads as TGCAGTGCTCTTCCAGCCGGAGCGTCAGTTGGCGAGCAGTACTTC. Translation gives CSALPAGASVGEQYF.

The chain combines TRBV18 with TRBJ2-4; TRBD1 might be the D (7 bases). CDR3 length: 19 amino acids. The germline CDR1 and CDR2 sequences are KGHSH and LQKENI. Trimming left V 1 base short and J 5 bases short, with 24 bases between. The CDR3 DNA is TGTGCCAGCTCACCACTGGGGCAGGGGGGAGCCTGGCTCCAAAACATTCAGTACTTC. Its protein is CASSPLGQGGAWLQNIQYF.

Only a few counts were recorded for this clonotype. This chain uses TRBV12-3 or TRBV12-4 with TRBJ1-5, with D tentatively TRBD1 (6 bases). V was clipped by 8 bases and J by 5 bases, with 16 bases between them. CDR3 size: 14 residues. The CDR3 sequence is CASRTVWGDQPQHF. CDR3 bases: TGTGCCAGCCGGACAGTTTGGGGTGATCAGCCCCAGCATTTT.

This clonotype appeared a few times. The CDR3 spells CAIRSSGREETQYF. The DNA for the CDR3 is TGTGCCATCAGATCTAGCGGGAGGGAGGAGACCCAGTACTTC. The chain recombines TRBV10-3 with TRBJ2-5; 12 nucleotides line up with TRBD2. V lost 6 bases, J lost 5 bases, and 4 bases stayed unmatched. The CDR3 has 14 amino acids. In germline, CDR1 is ENHRY, CDR2 SYGVKD.